The 17 T cell receptor beta chains reported below all come from one sample, sequenced in a study of T cell responses to AZD1222 COVID-19 vaccine. The repertoire was sequenced with immunoSEQ multiplex PCR; TCRdb's copy has only in-frame clones and lacks some. The sample has 95,000 to 150,000 clones, roughly 90% seen once; the top ten hold 8.4%. The sample was peripheral blood, taken on day 0 of AZD1222 vaccination. These receptors came from an adult in good health.

The chain employs TRBV28 and TRBJ1-5; perhaps TRBD1 as D (5 bases). Per the germline V gene, CDR1 is MDHEN and CDR2 is SYDVKM. Trimming pared 2 bases from V and 1 base from J, leaving 12 bases between. The CDR3 loop spans 16 amino acids. The CDR3 coding sequence is TGTGCCAGCAGTTTACTTGGGGGAATGAGCAATCAGCCCCAGCATTTT. Protein sequence: CASSLLGGMSNQPQHF.

The gene calls are TRBV7-2 and TRBJ2-7; 14 nucleotides agree with TRBD2. Trimming removed 3 bases from V and 7 bases from J; junction bases left unmatched: 8. The germline V gene encodes CDR1 SGHTA and CDR2 FQGNSA. This CDR3 is built from 16 residues. The CDR3 region is CASSFIGLAGGGEQYF. In DNA form, the CDR3 reads TGTGCCAGCAGCTTTATTGGACTAGCGGGGGGTGGGGAGCAGTACTTC. The variable domain in full, completed from reference TRBV7-2 and TRBJ2-7, reads GAGVSQSPSNKVTEKGKDVELRCDPISGHTALYWYRQSLGQGLEFLIYFQGNSAPDKSGLPSDRFSAERTGGSVSTLTIQRTQQEDSAVYLCASSFIGLAGGGEQYFGPGTRLTVT.

V and J are TRBV7-8 and TRBJ2-3; D is unresolved. V was clipped by 3 bases and J by 2 bases, with 9 bases between them. Germline lookup yields CDR1 SGHVS and CDR2 FQNEAQ. This CDR3 has 14 amino acids. This chain's CDR3 is CASSFVGYTDTQYF. The CDR3 nucleotides read TGTGCCAGCAGCTTCGTCGGATACACAGATACGCAGTATTTT.

This clone was detected once. J is TRBJ2-5 and V is TRBV6-4, with D maybe TRBD2 (5 bases). CDR1 and CDR2 from the germline V gene are MRHNA and SNTAGT. The CDR3 has 12 residues. V lost 10 bases to trimming and J lost 3 bases, with 12 bases between them. Written as DNA, the CDR3 is TGTGCCACCCCGGACTCAGAAGAGACCCAGTACTTC. It encodes CATPDSEETQYF.

This clone was counted once. V and J are TRBV19 and TRBJ2-4; D not resolved. Germline V lookup: CDR1 LNHDA, CDR2 SQIVND (reference sequence). This CDR3 has 13 amino acids. V lost 5 bases to trimming and J lost 5 bases, with 10 bases between them. The DNA for the CDR3 is TGTGCCAGTAGTGTCTCAGCTGAAAACATTCAGTACTTC. Translation gives CASSVSAENIQYF.

The V and J genes are TRBV24-1 and TRBJ2-1; 11 bases align to TRBD2. Germline CDR1 and CDR2: KGHDR and SFDVKD. Trimming took 0 bases from V and 7 from J; bases not matched to a gene: 7. The CDR3 spans 17 residues. In nucleotides, the CDR3 is TGTGCCACCAGTGATTTGCCTACTAGCGGGGGAGGGAATGAGCAGTTCTTC. Its protein is CATSDLPTSGGGNEQFF.

This chain links TRBV3-1 (or the pseudogene TRBV3-2) with TRBJ2-5; 7 nucleotides match TRBD2. Germline-derived CDR1 and CDR2 are LGHDT and YNNKEL (reference sequence). The CDR3 runs 14 residues. J was trimmed by 1 base and V by 7 bases; bases with no gene match: 6. The CDR3 DNA follows: TGTGCCAGCAAGGTAGGCGGGGGCCAAGAGACCCAGTACTTC. This encodes CASKVGGGQETQYF.

The gene calls are TRBV7-9 and TRBJ2-6; D ambiguous. V lost 5 bases, J lost 0 bases, and 17 bases lay in between. The CDR3 spans 18 residues. CDR1 and CDR2 (germline): SEHNR, FQNEAQ (reference sequence). Here the CDR3 reads CASSPASGQSSGANVLTF. CDR3 coding DNA: TGTGCCAGCAGCCCCGCTTCTGGGCAGAGCTCTGGGGCCAACGTCCTGACTTTC.

The rearrangement links TRBV30 to TRBJ2-7; D is unclear. Deletions cut 0 bases from V and 7 bases from J, with 16 bases between. This CDR3 comprises 14 residues. CDR1 and CDR2 from the germline V gene are GTSNPN and SVGIG (reference sequence). The DNA for the CDR3 is TGTGCCTGGAGTGTGGGTAGCATCTTGGTAGAGCAGTACTTC. It codes for CAWSVGSILVEQYF. Together with reference TRBV30 and TRBJ2-7, the CDR3 gives the full variable domain: SQTIHQWPATLVQPVGSPLSLECTVEGTSNPNLYWYRQAAGRGLQLLFYSVGIGQISSEVPQNLSASRPQDRQFILSSKKLLLSDSGFYLCAWSVGSILVEQYFGPGTRLTVT.

The genes are TRBV7-2 and TRBJ1-1, with no clear D. CDR3 length equals 14 residues. V dropped 2 bases and J dropped 3 bases, with 10 bases sitting between them. Germline V gene lookup returns CDR1 SGHTA and CDR2 FQGNSA. CDR3 residues: CASSLNFGYTEAFF. The CDR3 coding sequence is TGTGCCAGCAGCTTAAATTTCGGGTACACTGAAGCTTTCTTT. Full variable domain (missing parts from reference TRBV7-2 and TRBJ1-1): GAGVSQSPSNKVTEKGKDVELRCDPISGHTALYWYRQSLGQGLEFLIYFQGNSAPDKSGLPSDRFSAERTGGSVSTLTIQRTQQEDSAVYLCASSLNFGYTEAFFGQGTRLTVV.

This sequence joins TRBV18 and TRBJ2-2; TRBD1 might be the D (6 bases). V was cut by 1 base and J by 7 bases, with 7 bases left in between. CDR1 and CDR2 from the germline V gene are KGHSH and LQKENI. This CDR3 is 13 amino acids long. CDR3 in amino acids: CASSPRGGGELFF. The CDR3 nucleotides are TGTGCCAGCTCACCACGAGGGGGCGGGGAGCTGTTTTTT.

This rearrangement joins TRBV11-3 to TRBJ2-7; D is ambiguous. V lost 5 bases to trimming and J lost 0 bases, with 14 bases between them. Germline CDR1 is SGHNT and CDR2 is YENEEA. The CDR3 loop spans 15 amino acids. The CDR3 loop is CASSPTGPSSYEQYF. The CDR3 region has the DNA TGTGCCAGCAGCCCCACCGGGCCAAGCTCCTACGAGCAGTACTTC.

This clone appeared once. This chain links TRBV15 with TRBJ2-5; TRBD2 agrees at 10 bases. Trimming removed 1 base from V and 5 bases from J; junction bases left unmatched: 13. The CDR3 runs 18 residues. Per germline, CDR1 LNHNV and CDR2 YYDKDF (reference sequence). In DNA form, the CDR3 reads TGTGCCACCAGCAGAGCTAGGGTAGCGGGGGGAATCACGGAGACCCAGTACTTC. Its translation: CATSRARVAGGITETQYF.

This clone was detected only a few times. This sequence joins TRBV2 and TRBJ1-6; a weak D match, TRBD1 (6 bases). The CDR3 is 13 residues long. Looked up from germline, CDR1 is SNHLY and CDR2 is FYNNEI. The germline V and J ends were trimmed by 11 bases and 5 bases, with 13 bases remaining between them. The CDR3 DNA sequence: TGTGCCGGGCAGGGACACCATAATTCACCCCTCCACTTT. It translates to CAGQGHHNSPLHF.

The chain employs TRBV19 and TRBJ1-1; D is unclear. The germline gives CDR1 LNHDA, CDR2 SQIVND (reference sequence). The CDR3 is 14 residues long. V lost 4 bases and J lost 6, with 15 bases in between. The CDR3 protein is CASSSPPEYAEAFF. The CDR3 bases are TGTGCCAGTAGTAGCCCCCCCGAGTACGCTGAAGCTTTCTTT.

The gene calls are TRBV18 and TRBJ1-2; D not resolved. The CDR3 is 13 residues long. The V end was cut by 6 bases, the J end by 6 bases, with 14 bases between. Germline CDR1 KGHSH, CDR2 LQKENI. The CDR3 DNA reads TGTGCCAGCTCTGAGGAGGGTTGGGATGGCTACACCTTC. Encoded protein: CASSEEGWDGYTF.

DNA for the CDR3: TGTGCCAGCAGTGAAGCGGTGCGGGACAGGGGTAGGGCTTTCTTT. Translating gives CASSEAVRDRGRAFF. This chain uses TRBV6-1 with TRBJ1-1; 10 bases map to TRBD1. Trimming at V came to 0 bases and at J to 11 bases, leaving 9 bases not matched to a gene. The CDR3 has 15 residues. Germline assignment: CDR1 MNHNS and CDR2 SASEGT.